Listed here are 32 T cell receptor beta chains from one sample, sequenced in a study of control samples from healthy donors and cancer patients. Sequencing was performed with immunoSEQ multiplex PCR; in TCRdb, only in-frame clones are kept and a portion is missing. The listing contains about 190,000 clones. Sequenced sample: blood. The receptor set was obtained from a woman between 25 and 40 years old in good health.

The chain joins TRBV6-2 or TRBV6-3 to TRBJ2-7; no clear D. The length of the CDR3 is 14 residues. From germline, CDR1 is MNHEY and CDR2 SVGEGT. V lost 2 bases and J 2 bases, leaving 10 bases between the germline ends. CDR3 DNA sequence: TGTGCCAGCAGTTACGCGACGAGACCCTACGAGCAGTACTTC. This sequence encodes CASSYATRPYEQYF.

The chain combines TRBV2 with TRBJ1-2; TRBD1 might be the D (5 bases). The CDR3 has 16 residues. In germline, CDR1 is SNHLY, CDR2 FYNNEI. The ends were cut back, 0 bases at V and 3 bases at J, with 14 bases in the middle. DNA for the CDR3: TGTGCCAGCAGTGAAGCCCGGCAGGGAGGATACTATGGCTACACCTTC. Translated: CASSEARQGGYYGYTF.

This chain uses TRBV5-1 with TRBJ1-2; a weak D match, TRBD1 (6 bases). Between the trimmed V and J ends, which lost 0 bases and 3 bases, there was a span of 9 bases. Germline V lookup: CDR1 SGHRS, CDR2 YFSETQ. This CDR3 contains 14 residues. The CDR3 DNA reads TGCGCCAGCAGCTTGGCGAGGGGGGACTATGGCTACACCTTC. Encoded protein: CASSLARGDYGYTF.

This sequence joins TRBV11-2 and TRBJ2-5; 7 bases agree with TRBD1. The CDR3 extends over 14 amino acids. The ends lost 4 bases at V and 4 bases at J; junction bases unmatched: 6. Germline CDR1 SGHAT, CDR2 FQNNGV. The CDR3 DNA sequence: TGTGCCAGCAGCTCCCGGACAGGACGAGAGACCCAGTACTTC. This translates into CASSSRTGRETQYF.

V gene TRBV11-2 combines with J gene TRBJ2-7; the match to TRBD1 covers 9 bases. The CDR3 spans 15 residues. Unmatched junction bases numbered 8, after V lost 5 bases and J lost 3 bases. Germline CDR1 SGHAT, CDR2 FQNNGV. The CDR3 region is CASSTGQGTYYEQYF. CDR3 DNA: TGTGCCAGCAGCACCGGACAGGGGACATACTACGAGCAGTACTTC.

The chain is built from TRBV4-2 and TRBJ1-2; no definite D call. Trimming cost V 4 bases and J 6 bases, with 12 bases left between them. Germline CDR1 LGHNA, CDR2 YNFKEQ. CDR3 length: 13 residues. This CDR3 reads CASSPRTEDGYTF. DNA for the CDR3: TGTGCCAGCAGCCCACGGACGGAAGATGGCTACACCTTC.

The chain recombines TRBV28 with TRBJ2-1; 7 bases match TRBD1. Germline values: CDR1 MDHEN, CDR2 SYDVKM. The CDR3 sequence is 16 residues long. With V trimmed by 5 bases and J by 6 bases, 13 bases remained unmatched. CDR3 residues: CASSAPRDSRANEQFF. CDR3 nucleotides: TGTGCCAGCAGTGCCCCACGGGACAGCAGAGCCAATGAGCAGTTCTTC.

V is TRBV5-1 and J is TRBJ2-1; no firm D call. This CDR3 has 15 amino acids. The germline V gene encodes CDR1 SGHRS and CDR2 YFSETQ. Trimming pared 0 bases from V and 4 bases from J, leaving 11 bases between. CDR3 amino acids: CASSLGYGRYNEQFF. The CDR3 DNA is TGCGCCAGCAGCTTGGGATACGGACGGTACAATGAGCAGTTCTTC.

The V call is TRBV5-1, the J call TRBJ2-2; D is unclear. The V gene lost 6 bases and the J gene lost 1 base, with 7 bases spanning the gap. Germline V gene data show CDR1 as SGHRS and CDR2 as YFSETQ. This CDR3 comprises 13 residues. CDR3 residues: CASNRQNTGELFF. The CDR3 nucleotides are TGCGCCAGCAACAGACAGAACACCGGGGAGCTGTTTTTT.

This chain connects TRBV28 to TRBJ1-2, with a possible D match to TRBD1 (6 bases). The CDR3 covers 14 residues. Trimming took 9 bases from V and 5 from J, leaving 19 bases between them. CDR1 and CDR2 from the germline V gene are MDHEN and SYDVKM. The CDR3 DNA is TGTGCCAGTAGGATCGGGGGGCTTAATTATGGCTACACCTTC. This encodes CASRIGGLNYGYTF.

For this clone: The same CDR3 arises from other DNA sequences in this sample as well. The rearrangement joins TRBV5-1 to TRBJ1-4; D uncertain. Germline V gene lookup returns CDR1 SGHRS and CDR2 YFSETQ. V was shortened by 0 bases and J by 0 bases, with 6 bases between the two germline ends. The CDR3 has 15 amino acids. CDR3 sequence: CASSLVSATNEKLFF. The CDR3 nucleotides are TGCGCCAGCAGCTTGGTGTCAGCAACTAATGAAAAACTGTTTTTT.

The J gene is TRBJ2-3, the V gene TRBV6-5; D unclear. Deletions cut 1 base from V and 0 bases from J, with 8 bases between. CDR3 length: 15 residues. The germline gives CDR1 MNHEY, CDR2 SVGAGI. CDR3 in amino acids: CASSYFGGSTDTQYF. The CDR3 DNA reads TGTGCCAGCAGTTACTTCGGCGGTAGCACAGATACGCAGTATTTT.

The J gene is TRBJ1-2, the V gene TRBV15; 8 positions agree with TRBD1. Germline V CDR1 and CDR2: LNHNV, YYDKDF (reference sequence). The ends lost 3 bases at V and 4 bases at J; junction bases unmatched: 4. This CDR3 contains 14 residues. The CDR3 nucleotides read TGTGCCACCAGCAGGGGGACAGGCCTCTATGGCTACACCTTC. It translates to CATSRGTGLYGYTF.

The rearrangement uses TRBV6-5 and TRBJ2-7; tentative D call: TRBD2 (6 bases). The CDR3 spans 13 residues. Trimming pared 6 bases from V and 6 bases from J, leaving 15 bases between. CDR1 MNHEY and CDR2 SVGAGI come from the germline V gene. CDR3 amino acids: CASRGTASGEQYF. In nucleotides, the CDR3 is TGTGCCAGCAGGGGGACTGCGTCCGGCGAGCAGTACTTC.

The chain combines TRBV4-1 with TRBJ1-5; D not resolved. The CDR3 covers 13 residues. V was clipped by 0 bases and J by 7 bases, with 7 bases between them. Per the germline V gene, CDR1 is MGHRA and CDR2 is YSYEKL. This CDR3 is CASSQDVGQPQHF. The CDR3 region has the DNA TGCGCCAGCAGCCAAGATGTCGGACAGCCCCAGCATTTT.

This sequence joins TRBV7-2 and TRBJ2-5; a possible D gene is TRBD2 (6 bases). Trimming shortened V by 3 bases and J by 3 bases, and 14 bases separated the two germline ends. The germline CDR1 and CDR2 sequences are SGHTA and FQGNSA. The CDR3 covers 15 residues. The CDR3 spells CASSFRGTWEETQYF. DNA for the CDR3: TGTGCCAGCAGCTTCCGGGGGACGTGGGAAGAGACCCAGTACTTC. Full variable domain (rest looked up from reference TRBV7-2 and TRBJ2-5): GAGVSQSPSNKVTEKGKDVELRCDPISGHTALYWYRQSLGQGLEFLIYFQGNSAPDKSGLPSDRFSAERTGGSVSTLTIQRTQQEDSAVYLCASSFRGTWEETQYFGPGTRLLVL.

A word on this clone: A junction boundary mismatches the germline segment, possibly from a read error. V is TRBV18 and J is TRBJ1-1, with a possible D match to TRBD1 (5 bases). Germline V gene data show CDR1 as KGHSH and CDR2 as LQKENI. This CDR3 region has 16 residues. The CDR3 DNA reads as TGTGCCAGCTCCCCACGAGAGGGGTTGAGAGGGACTGAAGCTTTCTTT. Translated: CASSPREGLRGTEAFF.

The rearrangement uses TRBV2 and TRBJ1-3, with D hard to call. CDR3 length: 12 residues. Germline V gene data show CDR1 as SNHLY and CDR2 as FYNNEI. V lost 4 bases and J 8 bases, leaving 9 bases between the germline ends. CDR3 DNA: TGTGCCAGCAGTGCAACCGGGGACACCATATATTTT. This gives the protein CASSATGDTIYF.

This chain connects TRBV6-5 to TRBJ1-1; TRBD1 is a possible D gene (5 bases). This CDR3 has 15 residues. Germline V lookup: CDR1 MNHEY, CDR2 SVGAGI. The ends were cut back, 7 bases at V and 1 base at J, with 16 bases in the middle. The CDR3 spells CASTLLTAQNTEAFF. DNA of the CDR3: TGTGCCAGCACTCTACTGACAGCCCAGAACACTGAAGCTTTCTTT.

The genes are TRBV3-1 (or the pseudogene TRBV3-2) and TRBJ1-6, with 7 bases fitting TRBD1. CDR1 LGHDT and CDR2 YNNKEL come from the germline V gene (reference sequence). Trimming at V came to 4 bases and at J to 10 bases, leaving 4 bases not matched to a gene. The CDR3 is 13 amino acids. The CDR3 sequence is CASSPRQGSPLHF. The CDR3 DNA reads as TGTGCCAGCAGCCCACGACAGGGATCACCCCTCCACTTT.

To note about this clone: Other nucleotide sequences in the sample specify the same CDR3. The rearrangement joins TRBV6-5 to TRBJ2-7, with D tentatively TRBD1 or TRBD2 (6 bases each). Trimming took 0 bases from V and 3 from J, leaving 9 bases between them. CDR3 length: 14 amino acids. CDR1 is MNHEY and CDR2 is SVGAGI in the germline V gene. CDR3: CASSYSGGSYEQYF. The CDR3 DNA sequence: TGTGCCAGCAGTTACTCAGGGGGGAGCTACGAGCAGTACTTC.

The V gene is TRBV18, the J gene TRBJ1-4, with D uncertain. This CDR3 is built from 14 residues. CDR1 is KGHSH, CDR2 LQKENI, per germline. V was clipped by 2 bases and J by 5 bases, with 9 bases between them. The CDR3 region is CASSPVTANEKLFF. The CDR3, as DNA: TGTGCCAGCTCACCAGTAACGGCGAATGAAAAACTGTTTTTT.

V is TRBV4-1 and J is TRBJ2-3; 11 bases line up with TRBD2. In germline, CDR1 is MGHRA, CDR2 YSYEKL. The CDR3 length is 17 residues. Germline trimming cut 0 bases from V and 4 bases from J; bases unmatched to any gene: 6. The CDR3 loop reads CASSQDPSGGSPDTQYF. CDR3 in DNA: TGCGCCAGCAGCCAAGATCCTAGCGGGGGGTCCCCAGATACGCAGTATTTT.

The chain recombines TRBV7-2 with TRBJ2-7, with 12 bases lining up with TRBD1. The germline V gene encodes CDR1 SGHTA and CDR2 FQGNSA. After removal of 2 bases from V and 7 bases from J, the junction contained 6 bases not matched to a gene. This CDR3 spans 15 amino acids. The DNA for the CDR3 is TGTGCCAGCAGCTTATGGGGACAGGGGGCTGGAGAGCAGTACTTC. Translated, it gives CASSLWGQGAGEQYF.

The DNA of the CDR3 is TGTGCCAGCAGCCCAGGATTGGGTAGCTATGGCTACACCTTC. As protein: CASSPGLGSYGYTF. V usage is TRBV3-1 (or the pseudogene TRBV3-2) and J usage is TRBJ1-2, with D unresolved. This CDR3 contains 14 residues. Trimming cost V 4 bases and J 4 bases, with 13 bases left between them. CDR1 LGHDT and CDR2 YNNKEL come from the germline V gene (reference sequence).

The V gene is TRBV12-3 or TRBV12-4, the J gene TRBJ2-2, with 9 positions matching TRBD2. V dropped 1 base and J dropped 10; count of bases not matched to a gene: 1. This CDR3 is built from 13 residues. The CDR3 DNA reads as TGTGCCAGCAGTTTAGTAGCGGGGGAGGAGCTGTTTTTT. Translating gives CASSLVAGEELFF.

The V call is TRBV7-2, the J call TRBJ2-5; 10 nucleotides align to TRBD2. V shed 3 bases, J shed 3 bases, and the junction held 1 base outside the gene matches. Germline lookup yields CDR1 SGHTA and CDR2 FQGNSA. This CDR3 has 14 residues. This chain's CDR3 is CASSLGTSEETQYF. In nucleotides, the CDR3 is TGTGCCAGCAGCTTGGGGACTAGCGAAGAGACCCAGTACTTC.

V and J are TRBV18 and TRBJ1-1; D is unresolved. Germline CDR1 is KGHSH and CDR2 is LQKENI. The CDR3 is 16 residues long. Trimming removed 1 base at V and 0 bases at J, with 12 bases between. For the CDR3, the DNA is TGTGCCAGCTCACCACTCGATCGGGTACTGAACACTGAAGCTTTCTTT. It is translated as CASSPLDRVLNTEAFF.

The gene calls are TRBV5-6 and TRBJ2-2, with D unresolved. The CDR3 totals 18 residues. Trimming took off 1 base at V and 0 bases at J, with 16 bases between the two ends. Germline V gene data show CDR1 as SGHDT and CDR2 as YYEEEE. The CDR3 loop is CASSLFQVSFANTGELFF. The CDR3 DNA is TGTGCCAGCAGCTTGTTCCAGGTTAGCTTTGCGAACACCGGGGAGCTGTTTTTT.

The chain is built from TRBV5-4 and TRBJ2-7; D unclear. CDR3 length: 12 amino acids. From germline, CDR1 is SGHNT and CDR2 YYREEE (reference sequence). V was clipped by 4 bases and J by 7 bases, with 12 bases between them. As DNA, the CDR3 is TGTGCCAGCAGCGCCGATCTCGGAGAGCAGTACTTC. Translating it yields CASSADLGEQYF. Complete variable domain (other parts from reference TRBV5-4 and TRBJ2-7): ETGVTQSPTHLIKTRGQQVTLRCSSQSGHNTVSWYQQALGQGPQFIFQYYREEENGRGNFPPRFSGLQFPNYSSELNVNALELDDSALYLCASSADLGEQYFGPGTRLTVT.

The chain combines TRBV7-8 with TRBJ1-1; the D is unclear. Germline V CDR1 and CDR2: SGHVS, FQNEAQ. The CDR3 sequence is 16 residues long. The germline V and J ends were trimmed by 5 bases and 6 bases, with 22 bases remaining between them. The CDR3 nucleotides read TGTGCCAGCAGCCCCTCCAAATCTCGAAGCTACCCTGAAGCTTTCTTT. It encodes CASSPSKSRSYPEAFF.

In nucleotides, the CDR3 is TGTGCCAGCCTCCCCCGGGGGGGAAGGAATCAGCCCCAGCATTTT. Its translation: CASLPRGGRNQPQHF. This chain uses TRBV2 with TRBJ1-5; TRBD1 is a possible D gene (5 bases). Germline values: CDR1 SNHLY, CDR2 FYNNEI. Trimming left V 8 bases short and J 4 bases short, with 18 bases between. The CDR3 is 15 amino acids. The full variable domain, its missing parts supplied by reference TRBV2 and TRBJ1-5, is EPEVTQTPSHQVTQMGQEVILRCVPISNHLYFYWYRQILGQKVEFLVSFYNNEISEKSEIFDDQFSVERPDGSNFTLKIRSTKLEDSAMYFCASLPRGGRNQPQHFGDGTRLSIL.